This entry features one T cell receptor (beta chain) sequence. Antigen: not known. The V and J ends lost 5 bases and 10 bases, in that order; junction bases with no gene match: 11. Germline CDR1 is SNHLY and CDR2 is FYNNEI. The CDR3 loop spans 16 amino acids. The data stem from a study of cytomegalovirus exposure and HLA in healthy donors. Looking at the study overall: In an early release, HLA-typed donors contributed approximately 80 million unique TCR sequences.

At sampling all donors were nominally healthy, likely with unrecorded immune exposures. The PCR ran on 60 Vbeta and 13 Jbeta primers. Assay: immunoSEQ multiplex PCR; the TCRdb copy retains only in-frame clones and omits some. Of 150,000 or so clones in the sample, around 75% were seen once. Study-wide results and caveats: Associated with cytomegalovirus, according to the listing, were 150 to 200 TCR beta chains.

The chain employs TRBV2 and TRBJ1-4, with TRBD1 matching 12 bases. This sequence was found in a young man in good health and CMV-seropositive. Sequencing was carried out using PBMCs. The CDR3 region is CASSPRDRGREVKLFF. The CDR3 DNA reads TGTGCCAGCAGTCCCCGGGACAGGGGGCGCGAGGTAAAACTGTTTTTT.